What follows is one T cell receptor beta chain and its context. The CDR3 extends over 14 amino acids. V was pared by 5 bases and J by 0 bases, with 3 bases of the junction left unmatched. Looked up from germline, CDR1 is LNHDA and CDR2 is SQIVND (reference sequence). RNA, once extracted, was reverse transcribed into cDNA for use as the sequencing template. Assay: immunoSEQ multiplex PCR; the TCRdb copy retains only in-frame clones and omits some. The table has 13,000 to 15,000 clones, about 57% seen once. Sorting of CD4+ cells into CD25+CD127- cells (for roughly 5 patients) was performed. In alopecia areata patients, both lesional scalp punch biopsies and peripheral blood were collected. These data are taken from a study of CD8+ T cells in alopecia areata.

Sequencing was performed on CD4+ Tregs sorted from blood. This clonotype was obtained from a human donor with alopecia areata. This chain uses TRBV19 with TRBJ2-7; 8 bases align to TRBD1. CDR3 sequence (DNA): TGTGCCAGTAGTCCGACAGGGGTCTCCTACGAGCAGTACTTC. It is translated as CASSPTGVSYEQYF.